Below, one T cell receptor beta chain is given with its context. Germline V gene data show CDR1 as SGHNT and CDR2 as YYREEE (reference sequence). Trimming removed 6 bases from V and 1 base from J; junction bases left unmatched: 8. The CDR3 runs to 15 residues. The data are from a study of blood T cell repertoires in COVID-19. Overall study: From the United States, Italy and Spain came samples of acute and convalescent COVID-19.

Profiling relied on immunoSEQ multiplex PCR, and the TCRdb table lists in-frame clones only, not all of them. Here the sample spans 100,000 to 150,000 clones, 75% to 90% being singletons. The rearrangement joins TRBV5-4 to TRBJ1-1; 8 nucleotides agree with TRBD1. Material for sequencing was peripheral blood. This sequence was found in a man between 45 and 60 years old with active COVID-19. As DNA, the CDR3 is TGTGCCAGCACCTTCAGGGGGCTGAGGAACACTGAAGCTTTCTTT. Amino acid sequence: CASTFRGLRNTEAFF.